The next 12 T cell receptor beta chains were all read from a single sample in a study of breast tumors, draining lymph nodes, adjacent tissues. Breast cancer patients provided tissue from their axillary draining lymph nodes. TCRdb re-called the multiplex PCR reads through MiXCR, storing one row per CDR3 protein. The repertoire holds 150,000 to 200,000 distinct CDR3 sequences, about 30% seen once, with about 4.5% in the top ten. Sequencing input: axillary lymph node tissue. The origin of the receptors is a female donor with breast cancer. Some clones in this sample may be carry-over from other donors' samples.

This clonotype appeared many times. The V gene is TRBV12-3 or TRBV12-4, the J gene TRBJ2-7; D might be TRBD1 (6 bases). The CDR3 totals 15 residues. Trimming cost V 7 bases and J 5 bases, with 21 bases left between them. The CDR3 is CASKSSSRGRHEQYF. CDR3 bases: TGTGCCAGCAAGAGCTCGAGCAGGGGAAGGCACGAGCAGTACTTC.

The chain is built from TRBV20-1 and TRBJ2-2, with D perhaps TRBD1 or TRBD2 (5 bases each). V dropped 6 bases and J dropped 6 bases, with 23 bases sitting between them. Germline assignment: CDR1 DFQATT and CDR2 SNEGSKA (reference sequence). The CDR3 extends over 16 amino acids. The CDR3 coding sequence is TGCAGTGCGCGAGGGGCTTATGCGGGTTTTTCCGGGGAGCTGTTTTTT. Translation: CSARGAYAGFSGELFF.

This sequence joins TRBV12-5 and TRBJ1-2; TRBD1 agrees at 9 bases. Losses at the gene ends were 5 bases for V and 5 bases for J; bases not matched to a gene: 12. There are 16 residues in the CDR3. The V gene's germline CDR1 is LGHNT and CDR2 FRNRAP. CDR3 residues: CASGTLQGAPIYGYTF. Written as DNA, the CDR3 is TGTGCTAGTGGTACACTACAGGGGGCCCCGATTTATGGCTACACCTTC. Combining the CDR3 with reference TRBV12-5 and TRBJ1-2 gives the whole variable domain DARVTQTPRHKVTEMGQEVTMRCQPILGHNTVFWYRQTMMQGLELLAYFRNRAPLDDSGMPKDRFSAEMPDATLATLKIQPSEPRDSAVYFCASGTLQGAPIYGYTFGSGTRLTVV.

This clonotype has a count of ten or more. The CDR3 reads CASSSGEQASDTQYF. CDR3 in DNA: TGTGCCAGCAGCTCTGGGGAACAGGCCTCAGATACGCAGTATTTT. This chain joins TRBV7-9 and TRBJ2-3, with D possibly matching TRBD1 (5 bases). There are 15 residues in the CDR3. The germline CDR1 and CDR2 sequences are SEHNR and FQNEAQ (reference sequence). V lost 4 bases, J lost 4 bases, and 15 bases lay in between. Based on the CDR3 plus reference TRBV7-9 and TRBJ2-3, the full variable domain is DTGVSQNPRHKITKRGQNVTFRCDPISEHNRLYWYRQTLGQGPEFLTYFQNEAQLEKSRLLSDRFSAERPKGSFSTLEIQRTEQGDSAMYLCASSSGEQASDTQYFGPGTRLTVL.

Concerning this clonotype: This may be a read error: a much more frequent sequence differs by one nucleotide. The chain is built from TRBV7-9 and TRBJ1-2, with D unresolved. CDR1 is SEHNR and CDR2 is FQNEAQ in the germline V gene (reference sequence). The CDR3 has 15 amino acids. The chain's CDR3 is CASSLVSVVHYGYPF. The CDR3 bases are TGTGCCAGCAGCTTAGTTTCCGTGGTCCACTATGGCTACCCCTTC.

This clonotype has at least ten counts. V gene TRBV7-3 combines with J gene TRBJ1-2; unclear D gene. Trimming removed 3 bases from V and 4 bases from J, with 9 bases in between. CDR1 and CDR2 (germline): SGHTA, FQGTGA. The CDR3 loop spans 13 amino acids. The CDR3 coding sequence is TGTGCCAGCAGCTTTTTAGAGGGCTATGGCTACACCTTC. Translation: CASSFLEGYGYTF.

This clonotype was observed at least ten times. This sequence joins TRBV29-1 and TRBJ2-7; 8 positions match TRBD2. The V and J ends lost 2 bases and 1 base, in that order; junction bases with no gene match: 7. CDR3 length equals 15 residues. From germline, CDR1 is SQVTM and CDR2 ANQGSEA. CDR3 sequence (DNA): TGCAGCGTTGAACACGTGGCTAGCGGGTCCTACGAGCAGTACTTC. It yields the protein CSVEHVASGSYEQYF.

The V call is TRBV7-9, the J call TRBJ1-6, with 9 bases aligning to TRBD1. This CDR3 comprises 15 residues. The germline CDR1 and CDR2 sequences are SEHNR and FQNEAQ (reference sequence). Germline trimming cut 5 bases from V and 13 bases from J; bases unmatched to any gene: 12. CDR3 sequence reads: CASSPQDRGGFPLHF. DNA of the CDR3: TGTGCCAGCAGCCCTCAGGACAGGGGCGGTTTCCCCCTCCACTTT.

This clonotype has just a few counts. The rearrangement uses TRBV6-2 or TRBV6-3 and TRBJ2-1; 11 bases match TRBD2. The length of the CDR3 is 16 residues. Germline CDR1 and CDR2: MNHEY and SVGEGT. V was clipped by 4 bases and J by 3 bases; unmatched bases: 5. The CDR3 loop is CASSSRLAGHYNEQFF. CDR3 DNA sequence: TGTGCCAGCAGTTCCAGACTAGCGGGGCACTACAATGAGCAGTTCTTC.

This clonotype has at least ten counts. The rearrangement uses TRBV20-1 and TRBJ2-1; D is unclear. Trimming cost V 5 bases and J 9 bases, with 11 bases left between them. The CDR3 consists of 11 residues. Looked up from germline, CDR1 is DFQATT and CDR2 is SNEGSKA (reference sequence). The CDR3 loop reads CSALSGPEQFF. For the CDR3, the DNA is TGCAGTGCTCTTAGTGGGCCTGAGCAGTTCTTC.

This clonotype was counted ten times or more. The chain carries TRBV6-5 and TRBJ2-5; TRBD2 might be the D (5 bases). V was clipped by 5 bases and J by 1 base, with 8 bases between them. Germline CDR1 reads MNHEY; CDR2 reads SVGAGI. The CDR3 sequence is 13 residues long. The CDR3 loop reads CASSPGVQETQYF. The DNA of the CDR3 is TGTGCCAGCAGTCCCGGGGTCCAAGAGACCCAGTACTTC.

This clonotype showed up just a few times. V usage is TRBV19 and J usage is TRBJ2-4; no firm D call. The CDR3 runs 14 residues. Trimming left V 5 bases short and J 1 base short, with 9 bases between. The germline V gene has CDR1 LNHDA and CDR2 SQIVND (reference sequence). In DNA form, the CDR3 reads TGTGCCAGTAGTTTAGCCAGTGCCAAAAACATTCAGTACTTC. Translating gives CASSLASAKNIQYF.